What follows are 25 T cell receptor beta chains derived from one specimen sequenced in a study of CD8 T cells in ankylosing spondylitis. TCRdb used MiXCR to reprocess the 5' RACE reads, holding one entry per CDR3 protein. The sample lists roughly 200,000 distinct CDR3 sequences, 10% to 15% occurring once. Sequenced material: blood, either unsorted or a sorted T cell fraction (not recorded which). These receptors came from a male donor with ankylosing spondylitis or in good health (not recorded which).

The chain is built from TRBV9 and TRBJ2-1; D is possibly TRBD2 (6 bases). This CDR3 is built from 14 residues. Trimming removed 0 bases at V and 6 bases at J, with 10 bases between. From germline, CDR1 is SGDLS and CDR2 YYNGEE. The CDR3 DNA reads as TGTGCCAGCAGCGTAGGGGGGACTGGCAATGAGCAGTTCTTC. Translated: CASSVGGTGNEQFF.

This clonotype was counted between two and nine times. The V and J genes are TRBV7-9 and TRBJ2-7, with D possibly being TRBD1 (6 bases). Looked up from germline, CDR1 is SEHNR and CDR2 is FQNEAQ (reference sequence). V gave up 5 bases and J gave up 2 bases, with 10 bases separating them. The CDR3 length is 13 residues. CDR3 sequence (DNA): TGTGCCAGCAGCGGGGACACCACCTACGAGCAGTACTTC. Translated: CASSGDTTYEQYF.

This clonotype occurred a few times. The CDR3 nucleotides read TGTGCCAGCAGTTCCGGGACAGGGGGCTTGGATACGCAGTATTTT. Translation: CASSSGTGGLDTQYF. The chain is built from TRBV27 and TRBJ2-3, with 12 bases lining up with TRBD1. The germline V gene has CDR1 MNHEY and CDR2 SMNVEV (reference sequence). Trimming removed 4 bases from V and 6 bases from J; junction bases left unmatched: 5. CDR3 size: 15 residues.

The sample holds many counts of this clonotype. The rearrangement links TRBV29-1 to TRBJ2-3, with 7 bases aligning to TRBD2. Germline V gene lookup returns CDR1 SQVTM and CDR2 ANQGSEA. The CDR3 consists of 12 residues. V shed 3 bases and J 13 bases; nucleotides not matched to a gene: 10. The CDR3 loop is CSVDEYAGEEYF. CDR3 DNA sequence: TGCAGCGTTGACGAGTATGCGGGAGAGGAGTATTTT.

The chain has TRBV2 and TRBJ1-4; 9 bases fit TRBD1. The V gene's germline CDR1 is SNHLY and CDR2 FYNNEI. J gave up 8 bases and V 6 bases, and 10 bases lay outside the gene matches. The CDR3 is made up of 15 amino acids. CDR3 region: CASRVSNRGREKLFF. The CDR3 DNA follows: TGTGCCAGCAGGGTGTCGAACAGGGGGCGCGAAAAACTGTTTTTT.

The chain couples TRBV3-1 to TRBJ2-1; D is ambiguous. The CDR3 extends over 12 amino acids. V was trimmed by 0 bases and J by 9 bases, leaving 6 bases between them. The germline V gene has CDR1 LGHDT and CDR2 YNNKEL (reference sequence). CDR3 sequence reads: CASSQEAGEQFF. The CDR3 DNA reads TGTGCCAGCAGCCAAGAGGCTGGTGAGCAGTTCTTC.

The chain joins TRBV20-1 to TRBJ1-2; D perhaps matches TRBD1 (5 bases). CDR3 length: 11 amino acids. The V gene's germline CDR1 is DFQATT and CDR2 SNEGSKA (reference sequence). Written as DNA, the CDR3 is TGCCTCGCCCGGGGGGAGGATGGCTACACCTTC. Translating it yields CLARGEDGYTF.

The chain carries TRBV9 and TRBJ2-5, with TRBD1 matching 7 bases. V shed 1 base and J 5 bases; nucleotides not matched to a gene: 2. CDR3 length: 13 amino acids. Germline lookup yields CDR1 SGDLS and CDR2 YYNGEE. The CDR3 coding sequence is TGTGCCAGCAGCGTAACAGGGGTGGAGACCCAGTACTTC. This sequence encodes CASSVTGVETQYF.

The genes are TRBV4-1 and TRBJ1-1; D is undetermined. This CDR3 region has 14 residues. The ends were cut back, 1 base at V and 0 bases at J, with 6 bases in the middle. The germline V gene has CDR1 MGHRA and CDR2 YSYEKL. This CDR3 is CASSQGSMNTEAFF. In nucleotides, the CDR3 is TGCGCCAGCAGCCAAGGTTCCATGAACACTGAAGCTTTCTTT.

This clonotype was recorded a few times. V is TRBV7-7 and J is TRBJ2-5; TRBD2 aligns across 7 bases. Trimming removed 5 bases from V and 2 bases from J; junction bases left unmatched: 8. The CDR3 consists of 15 residues. Germline assignment: CDR1 SSHAT and CDR2 FNYEAQ (reference sequence). The CDR3 spells CASSPTGLDQETQYF. CDR3 nucleotides: TGTGCCAGCAGCCCCACAGGACTAGATCAAGAGACCCAGTACTTC.

The gene calls are TRBV29-1 and TRBJ1-2; TRBD1 matches 8 bases. V trimming: 3 bases; J trimming: 0 bases; junction bases outside the gene matches: 6. The CDR3 extends over 15 amino acids. Per the germline V gene, CDR1 is SQVTM and CDR2 is ANQGSEA. The CDR3 is CSVEAGQGANYGYTF. DNA of the CDR3: TGCAGCGTTGAGGCTGGACAGGGAGCTAACTATGGCTACACCTTC.

The chain joins TRBV20-1 to TRBJ2-1; weak D call: TRBD2 (5 bases). V lost 6 bases to trimming and J lost 0 bases, with 15 bases between them. The CDR3 is 15 amino acids. The V gene's germline CDR1 is DFQATT and CDR2 SNEGSKA (reference sequence). CDR3 DNA sequence: TGCAGTGCCCCCGTGGACTCGGCCTCCTACAATGAGCAGTTCTTC. Amino acids: CSAPVDSASYNEQFF.

The table lists this clonotype with a few counts. The chain has TRBV4-1 and TRBJ2-7, with unresolved D. Germline assignment: CDR1 MGHRA and CDR2 YSYEKL. The length of the CDR3 is 12 residues. V lost 1 base to trimming and J lost 5 bases, with 6 bases between them. CDR3 protein: CASSQGADEQYF. The CDR3 nucleotides are TGCGCCAGCAGCCAAGGGGCGGACGAGCAGTACTTC.

This clonotype was observed many times. CDR3 loop: CSAGLGTGLEEGNQPQHF. Written as DNA, the CDR3 is TGCAGTGCGGGATTGGGGACAGGATTAGAAGAGGGCAATCAGCCCCAGCATTTT. V usage is TRBV20-1 and J usage is TRBJ1-5, with TRBD1 matching 8 bases. J was trimmed by 2 bases and V by 6 bases; bases with no gene match: 18. Germline values: CDR1 DFQATT, CDR2 SNEGSKA (reference sequence). CDR3 size: 18 residues.

This chain uses TRBV4-1 with TRBJ2-7; TRBD2 might be the D (6 bases). The germline gives CDR1 MGHRA, CDR2 YSYEKL. The CDR3 extends over 22 amino acids. The V end lost 4 bases, the J end lost 5 bases, and 39 bases lay between the germline ends. The CDR3 protein is CASSRMGPGAVFSGPPSDEQYF. As DNA, the CDR3 is TGCGCCAGCAGCCGAATGGGGCCTGGCGCGGTGTTTTCTGGGCCTCCTAGCGACGAGCAGTACTTC.

This clonotype has more than one count but fewer than ten. The J gene is TRBJ2-1, the V gene TRBV30; D might be TRBD2 (6 bases). V lost 0 bases and J 10 bases, leaving 7 bases between the germline ends. The CDR3 covers 11 residues. Germline V lookup: CDR1 GTSNPN, CDR2 SVGIG (reference sequence). The chain's CDR3 is CAWSVRGEQFF. The CDR3 DNA sequence: TGTGCCTGGAGTGTGCGGGGAGAGCAGTTCTTC.

This clonotype was seen many times. This chain uses TRBV12-3 or TRBV12-4 with TRBJ2-7, with a tentative D call TRBD2 (5 bases). The germline V and J ends were trimmed by 1 base and 2 bases, with 6 bases remaining between them. This CDR3 is built from 13 residues. DNA for the CDR3: TGTGCCAGCAGTTTAGAACTAGCCTACGAGCAGTACTTC. As protein: CASSLELAYEQYF.

In this sample, this clonotype turned up a few times. The CDR3 protein is CASSERTGIQPQHF. The CDR3, as DNA: TGTGCCAGCAGTGAAAGGACAGGGATTCAGCCCCAGCATTTT. The J gene is TRBJ1-5, the V gene TRBV6-1, with TRBD1 matching 8 bases. This CDR3 spans 14 amino acids. The ends lost 2 bases at V and 6 bases at J; junction bases unmatched: 3. Germline CDR1 reads MNHNS; CDR2 reads SASEGT.

The chain uses TRBV12-5 and TRBJ1-2; D might be TRBD1 (6 bases). V dropped 0 bases and J dropped 4 bases, with 9 bases sitting between them. The CDR3 spans 14 residues. The germline V gene has CDR1 LGHNT and CDR2 FRNRAP. CDR3 protein: CASGLVDSPYGYTF. The CDR3 bases are TGTGCTAGTGGTTTGGTGGACAGCCCCTATGGCTACACCTTC.

There are a few counts of this clonotype. V is TRBV7-9 and J is TRBJ2-1; D is perhaps TRBD2 (6 bases). Germline assignment: CDR1 SEHNR and CDR2 FQNEAQ (reference sequence). V lost 5 bases to trimming and J lost 10 bases, with 18 bases between them. This CDR3 is 14 amino acids long. CDR3 sequence (DNA): TGTGCCAGCAGCCGCCTGACTAGTTCTCCGGAGCAGTTCTTC. It yields the protein CASSRLTSSPEQFF.

V and J are TRBV20-1 and TRBJ2-4, with TRBD1 matching 7 bases. The CDR3 has 17 residues. Germline lookup yields CDR1 DFQATT and CDR2 SNEGSKA (reference sequence). V was pared by 5 bases and J by 0 bases, with 13 bases of the junction left unmatched. CDR3 sequence (DNA): TGCAGTGCTCGCCCCGACCGGGACAGCCTAGCCAAAAACATTCAGTACTTC. It specifies CSARPDRDSLAKNIQYF.

This clonotype was recorded a few times. The chain couples TRBV11-2 to TRBJ2-3; unclear D gene. Germline V gives CDR1 SGHAT, CDR2 FQNNGV. The CDR3 length is 14 residues. Trimming took off 3 bases at V and 2 bases at J, with 9 bases between the two ends. The CDR3 DNA is TGTGCCAGCAGCTTCCGAAAGTCCACAGATACGCAGTATTTT. Translating gives CASSFRKSTDTQYF. Variable domain in full (rest from reference TRBV11-2 and TRBJ2-3): EAGVAQSPRYKIIEKRQSVAFWCNPISGHATLYWYQQILGQGPKLLIQFQNNGVVDDSQLPKDRFSAERLKGVDSTLKIQPAKLEDSAVYLCASSFRKSTDTQYFGPGTRLTVL.

This clonotype was counted at least ten times. V is TRBV3-1 and J is TRBJ2-1, with 10 bases identical to TRBD1. Germline CDR1 reads LGHDT; CDR2 reads YNNKEL (reference sequence). The CDR3 contains 16 residues. V lost 4 bases, J lost 4 bases, and 7 bases stayed unmatched. CDR3 sequence (DNA): TGTGCCAGCAGCCGCGGTCGGGGACAGGGGTACAATGAGCAGTTCTTC. Translated: CASSRGRGQGYNEQFF.

This clonotype was observed a few times. The chain recombines TRBV9 with TRBJ2-7, with 12 bases lining up with TRBD2. Germline V lookup: CDR1 SGDLS, CDR2 YYNGEE. The trim removed 4 bases at V and 3 bases at J, leaving 5 bases unmatched. The CDR3 length is 15 residues. CDR3 loop: CASSPRTSGNYEQYF. The CDR3 DNA reads TGTGCCAGCAGCCCTCGGACTAGCGGGAACTACGAGCAGTACTTC.

The chain has TRBV27 and TRBJ2-7, with D possibly TRBD1 on 5 matching bases. V lost 5 bases, J lost 1 base, and 9 bases lay in between. CDR1 and CDR2 from the germline V gene are MNHEY and SMNVEV (reference sequence). The CDR3 has 13 residues. CDR3 region: CASSATVSYEQYF. The DNA for the CDR3 is TGTGCCAGCAGTGCGACAGTATCCTACGAGCAGTACTTC.